Included here is one T cell receptor (beta chain) sequence, with context. The target antigen is unknown. Treatment: approximately nine-day PBMC culture with coronavirus spike peptide pools or control peptides (ViraFEST assay). Investigators obtained the unexposed donor's CD4+ T cells before the COVID-19 pandemic (2011-2018). Cultured CD4+ T cell DNA was sequenced using the Oncomine TCR Beta short-read assay. Scientists extracted genomic DNA from CD4+ T cells grown in culture. In TCRdb, the PCR reads were re-called with MiXCR into one record per CDR3 protein. Here the sample spans 5,000 or so distinct CDR3 sequences, roughly 66% being singletons. The data derive from a study of vaccination and CD4 T cells after COVID-19. The wider study: Convalescent individuals numbered four females and six males, two being Hispanic. Cultures designated as controls were supplied with a CEFX pool, an HIV-1 Nef pool, or no peptide.

The germline gives CDR1 WSHSY, CDR2 SAAADI. V was shortened by 2 bases and J by 0 bases, with 8 bases between the two germline ends. This CDR3 contains 15 residues. Study outcomes and limitations: Median SARS-CoV-2-reactive clonotypes rose from approximately 23 to 38, not significantly.

This receptor was taken from a human donor in good health. V usage is TRBV10-2 and J usage is TRBJ1-3, with unresolved D. Sequenced material: CD4+ T cells from blood, cultured in vitro. The CDR3 coding sequence is TGCGCCAGCAGTGAGCCCCGGGGCTCTGGAAACACCATATATTTT. Translation gives CASSEPRGSGNTIYF.